These 14 T cell receptor beta chains originate from one sample sequenced in a study of tumor and adjacent non-tumor tissue in lung cancer. This sample's RNA came from whole unsorted tissue. A modified ARM-PCR protocol with three rounds of nested PCR amplified TCRbeta. TCRdb used MiXCR to reprocess the multiplex PCR reads, holding one entry per CDR3 protein. This table has 120,000 or so distinct CDR3 sequences, about 87% appearing once. The sequenced sample was lung tumor tissue. The receptors here all came from a man in his 70s with non-small cell lung cancer.

Concerning this clonotype itself: An end of the junction differs from the germline gene, which may be a read error. The chain's CDR3 is CAFRNLPYEQYF. CDR3 coding DNA: TGTGCCTTCAGGAACCTACCGTATGAGCAGTATTTC. The chain joins TRBV10-3 to TRBJ2-7; D is undetermined. Germline V gives CDR1 ENHRY, CDR2 SYGVKD. The CDR3 totals 12 residues.

This clonotype was observed at least ten times. The chain is built from TRBV6-4 and TRBJ2-3; 11 nucleotides line up with TRBD2. Trimming cost V 6 bases and J 0 bases; bases outside gene matches: 5. Germline CDR1 reads MRHNA; CDR2 reads SNTAGT. The CDR3 is made up of 16 amino acids. Here the CDR3 DNA reads TGTGCCAGCAGCGACACTAGCGGGGGTAGCACAGATACGCAGTATTTT. Its protein product is CASSDTSGGSTDTQYF.

This clonotype appeared many times. The gene calls are TRBV6-5 and TRBJ2-7; 11 nucleotides line up with TRBD1. Trimming removed 2 bases from V and 3 bases from J; junction bases left unmatched: 12. CDR1 is MNHEY, CDR2 SVGAGI, per germline. The CDR3 spans 18 residues. The chain's CDR3 is CASSYMSTGQGAIYEQYF. The CDR3 DNA is TGTGCCAGCAGTTACATGAGTACAGGACAGGGGGCGATCTACGAGCAGTACTTC.

On this clonotype itself: A single base separates this from a much larger clone, so it may be a read error. The rearrangement links TRBV28 to TRBJ2-2; D unresolved. The CDR3 consists of 13 residues. In germline, CDR1 is MDHEN, CDR2 SYDVKM. Between the trimmed V and J ends, which lost 2 bases and 6 bases, there was a span of 7 bases. The CDR3 loop reads CASSLISAGELFF. DNA for the CDR3: TGTGCCAGCAGTTTAATCTCTGCCGGGGAGCTGTTTTTT.

In regard to this clonotype: The CDR3 does not close with the conserved phenylalanine or tryptophan, likely indicating a read error. The limits of the CDR3 on the DNA are not certain, so only TCRdb's listed CDR3 is given. The V call is TRBV11-2, the J call TRBJ1-2; TRBD1, the table's D call, lacks a check against the DNA. The CDR3 totals 14 residues, both ends included. Germline V gene sequence: CDR1 SGHAT, CDR2 FQNNGV. This CDR3 is CASNPTGGTYSYTL.

Concerning this clonotype itself: Because it lacks the conserved phenylalanine or tryptophan at the end, this CDR3 is likely a read error. The chain uses TRBV11-1 and TRBJ2-5; 8 bases match TRBD2. Germline V gene sequence: CDR1 SGHAT, CDR2 FQDESV (reference sequence). CDR3 length: 13 amino acids. The chain's CDR3 is CASSLARGESQYL. The DNA for the CDR3 is TGTGCCAGTAGCTTAGCGCGGGGGGAATCCCAGTACCTC.

As for this clonotype: The junction differs from germline at one of its ends, possibly a read error. The chain has TRBV12-3 or TRBV12-4 and TRBJ2-2, with D perhaps matching TRBD1 (6 bases). The CDR3 has 15 amino acids. The CDR3 region is CASSLDRAQTAELFF. The CDR3 nucleotides are TGTGCCAGCAGCCTGGACAGAGCCCAGACCGCGGAGCTGTTTTTT.

In the case of this clonotype: This could be a read error, since a much larger clone is one nucleotide away. The chain is built from TRBV20-1 and TRBJ2-3; D uncertain. The CDR3 consists of 14 residues. Germline assignment: CDR1 DFQATT and CDR2 SNEGSKA (reference sequence). V lost 5 bases, J lost 2 bases, and 14 bases lay in between. The CDR3 bases are TGCAGTGCTTATCCCGGCGGTAACACAGATACGCAGTATTTT. This encodes CSAYPGGNTDTQYF.

About this clonotype: Because the CDR3 is missing its conserved closing phenylalanine or tryptophan, this is likely a read error. The DNA is left out, because the CDR3 cannot be placed on it with certainty; the CDR3 is given as TCRdb lists it. The V call is TRBV6-1, the J call TRBJ1-2; the table's D call TRBD1 went unverified against the DNA. Termini included, the CDR3 measures 12 amino acids. CDR1 is MNHNS and CDR2 is SASEGT in the germline V gene. CDR3 region: CVSSEMDRGKTS.

In its sample, this clonotype was seen a few times. This may be a read error, as it is one base from a much larger clone. The chain employs TRBV11-2 and TRBJ1-1; D may be TRBD1 (5 bases). The CDR3 sequence is 18 residues long. V lost 6 bases, J lost 1 base, and 24 bases lay in between. Germline assignment: CDR1 SGHAT and CDR2 FQNNGV. The CDR3 bases are TGTGCCAGCAGTCGAAGGGGCGCAGGTCCTTGGGGGAACACTGAAGCTTTCTTT. This encodes CASSRRGAGPWGNTEAFF.

A note on this clonotype: A junction boundary mismatches the germline segment, possibly from a read error. The gene calls are TRBV10-3 and TRBJ1-1; D unresolved. CDR3 length: 12 residues. Germline V CDR1 and CDR2: ENHRY, SYGVKD. The CDR3 DNA sequence: TGTGCCATAAGTGAGCGCGACACTGAAGTTTTCTTT. Residues: CAISERDTEVFF.

This clonotype appeared many times. V gene TRBV6-6 combines with J gene TRBJ2-7; 11 bases agree with TRBD2. The CDR3 covers 16 residues. Germline V CDR1 and CDR2: MNHNY, SVGAGI (reference sequence). With 2 bases clipped from V and 2 bases from J, the junction kept 5 bases outside the gene matches. The CDR3 region is CASSYGTSGPTYEQYF. CDR3 coding DNA: TGTGCCAGCAGTTACGGGACTAGCGGCCCGACCTACGAGCAGTACTTC.

The chain is built from TRBV5-4 and TRBJ2-7; D gene uncertain. Germline CDR1 is SGHNT and CDR2 is YYREEE (reference sequence). This CDR3 is 14 amino acids long. V was clipped by 4 bases and J by 5 bases, with 16 bases between them. CDR3 sequence reads: CASSALGSDHEQYF. The CDR3 DNA sequence: TGTGCCAGCAGCGCGCTCGGCAGTGACCACGAGCAGTACTTC.

Comment on this clonotype: Since no conserved phenylalanine or tryptophan closes the CDR3, a read error is the likely cause. This chain connects TRBV10-3 to TRBJ1-2, with D tentatively TRBD1 (5 bases). The CDR3 runs 15 residues. V lost 0 bases, J lost 4 bases, and 12 bases lay in between. CDR1 ENHRY and CDR2 SYGVKD come from the germline V gene. The chain's CDR3 is CAISESGTGPYGYTL. CDR3 nucleotides: TGTGCCATCAGTGAGTCTGGAACAGGCCCCTATGGCTACACCTTA.